These T cell receptor beta chains were read from a single sample in a study of ipilimumab plus nivolumab after autologous stem cell transplantation. Libraries were prepared by immunoSEQ multiplex PCR; TCRdb keeps only in-frame clonotypes and omits some of them. Of about 16,000 clones listed, roughly 71% are singletons. The sequencing used PBMCs, collected in a trial of ipilimumab plus nivolumab as post-transplant consolidation. All receptors derive from a male donor with diffuse large B-cell lymphoma. CDR3s include the opening cysteine and the closing phenylalanine or tryptophan. D genes are given only for firm matches. Rows give clone size only sometimes, using once, few, many, or a class for an expanded clone.

j_call: TRBJ2-3
d_call: NA
clone_size: medium-sized
v_call: TRBV7-8
cdr3_aa: CASTWGGGGTDTQYF
cdr3_nt: TGTGCCAGCACCTGGGGAGGGGGTGGCACAGATACGCAGTATTTT

j_call: TRBJ1-3
d_call: TRBD1
clone_size: NA
v_call: TRBV4-1
cdr3_aa: CASSPLPGGLHGGNTIYF
cdr3_nt: TGCGCCAGCAGCCCGTTGCCAGGGGGGCTTCATGGAGGAAACACCATATATTTT

j_call: TRBJ2-1
d_call: TRBD2
clone_size: few
v_call: TRBV5-5
cdr3_aa: CASSYQAGGLPDEQFF
cdr3_nt: TGTGCCAGCAGCTATCAAGCGGGGGGGCTCCCAGATGAGCAGTTCTTC

j_call: TRBJ2-2
d_call: NA
clone_size: NA
v_call: TRBV5-1
cdr3_aa: CASSLAGNTGELFF
cdr3_nt: TGCGCCAGCAGCTTGGCAGGGAACACCGGGGAGCTGTTTTTT

j_call: TRBJ2-2
d_call: NA
clone_size: NA
v_call: TRBV5-1
cdr3_aa: CASSLMGTGELFF
cdr3_nt: TGCGCCAGCAGCTTGATGGGGACCGGGGAGCTGTTTTTT

j_call: TRBJ2-1
d_call: TRBD1
clone_size: NA
v_call: TRBV6-5
cdr3_aa: CASSQGALNEQFF
cdr3_nt: TGTGCCAGCAGTCAGGGGGCCCTCAATGAGCAGTTCTTC

j_call: TRBJ2-4
d_call: NA
clone_size: NA
v_call: TRBV7-9
cdr3_aa: CASVGPPRGIQYF
cdr3_nt: TGTGCCAGTGTCGGCCCGCCGCGGGGCATTCAGTACTTC

j_call: TRBJ1-5
d_call: NA
clone_size: once
v_call: TRBV19
cdr3_aa: CASSIPWGPGNQPQHF
cdr3_nt: TGTGCCAGTAGTATCCCTTGGGGGCCGGGCAATCAGCCCCAGCATTTT

j_call: TRBJ2-4
d_call: TRBD2
clone_size: NA
v_call: TRBV2
cdr3_aa: CASIPTSGDRDGTKNIQYF
cdr3_nt: TGTGCCAGCATTCCGACTAGCGGGGATCGAGACGGGACCAAAAACATTCAGTACTTC

j_call: TRBJ2-5
d_call: TRBD2
clone_size: NA
v_call: TRBV15
cdr3_aa: CATSEGLAGEETQYF
cdr3_nt: TGTGCCACCAGCGAGGGACTAGCGGGAGAAGAGACCCAGTACTTC

j_call: TRBJ1-2
d_call: TRBD1
clone_size: NA
v_call: TRBV20-1
cdr3_aa: CSAGTGRGYTF
cdr3_nt: TGCAGTGCTGGGACAGGGAGGGGCTACACCTTC

j_call: TRBJ2-7
d_call: NA
clone_size: few
v_call: TRBV7-6
cdr3_aa: CASSKGAGDYEQYF
cdr3_nt: TGTGCCAGCAGCAAAGGGGCAGGGGACTACGAGCAGTACTTC

j_call: TRBJ1-6
d_call: NA
clone_size: NA
v_call: TRBV11-3
cdr3_aa: CASSLRNPGLNSPLHF
cdr3_nt: TGTGCCAGCAGCTTACGAAATCCAGGGCTAAATTCACCCCTCCACTTT

j_call: TRBJ1-6
d_call: NA
clone_size: few
v_call: TRBV14
cdr3_aa: CASSQVTGTPLHF
cdr3_nt: TGTGCCAGCAGCCAAGTTACAGGAACACCCCTCCACTTT

j_call: TRBJ1-5
d_call: NA
clone_size: NA
v_call: TRBV7-2
cdr3_aa: CASSLVMDGAQPQHF
cdr3_nt: TGTGCCAGCAGCTTAGTTATGGACGGGGCTCAGCCCCAGCATTTT

j_call: TRBJ1-5
d_call: NA
clone_size: NA
v_call: TRBV7-6
cdr3_aa: CASSLGTQPQHF
cdr3_nt: TGTGCCAGCAGCTTAGGGACTCAGCCCCAGCATTTT

j_call: TRBJ2-7
d_call: NA
clone_size: NA
v_call: TRBV11-1
cdr3_aa: CASSHSESEQYF
cdr3_nt: TGTGCCAGCAGCCACTCAGAGAGCGAGCAGTACTTC

j_call: TRBJ2-7
d_call: NA
clone_size: NA
v_call: TRBV15
cdr3_aa: CATSTDFLSYEQYF
cdr3_nt: TGTGCCACCAGCACGGACTTCCTCTCCTACGAGCAGTACTTC

j_call: TRBJ1-1
d_call: NA
clone_size: NA
v_call: TRBV27
cdr3_aa: CASSAPYRNTEAFF
cdr3_nt: TGTGCCAGCAGTGCGCCTTACAGAAACACTGAAGCTTTCTTT

j_call: TRBJ2-2
d_call: NA
clone_size: once
v_call: TRBV6-1
cdr3_aa: CASRYRSRAAGELFF
cdr3_nt: TGTGCCAGCAGGTATCGAAGCAGGGCGGCCGGGGAGCTGTTTTTT

j_call: TRBJ1-2
d_call: NA
clone_size: NA
v_call: TRBV6-4
cdr3_aa: CASSANPFGDGYTF
cdr3_nt: TGTGCCAGCAGTGCAAATCCCTTCGGTGATGGCTACACCTTC

j_call: TRBJ1-4
d_call: TRBD1
clone_size: NA
v_call: TRBV13
cdr3_aa: CASSSRDSNEKLFF
cdr3_nt: TGTGCCAGCAGCTCACGGGACAGCAATGAAAAACTGTTTTTT

j_call: TRBJ2-5
d_call: TRBD2
clone_size: NA
v_call: TRBV4-1
cdr3_aa: CASSQGPSGAQETQYF
cdr3_nt: TGCGCCAGCAGCCAAGGCCCTAGCGGGGCGCAAGAGACCCAGTACTTC

j_call: TRBJ2-7
d_call: NA
clone_size: NA
v_call: TRBV28
cdr3_aa: CASSTTYEQYF
cdr3_nt: TGTGCCAGCAGCACTACCTACGAGCAGTACTTC

j_call: TRBJ2-1
d_call: TRBD2
clone_size: NA
v_call: TRBV7-3
cdr3_aa: CASSYQTSGTWYNEQFF
cdr3_nt: TGTGCCAGCAGCTACCAGACTAGCGGAACGTGGTACAATGAGCAGTTCTTC

j_call: TRBJ2-2
d_call: NA
clone_size: once
v_call: TRBV2
cdr3_aa: CASSEIGMAGELFF
cdr3_nt: TGTGCCAGCAGTGAAATCGGGATGGCCGGGGAGCTGTTTTTT

j_call: TRBJ1-4
d_call: NA
clone_size: NA
v_call: TRBV6-1
cdr3_aa: CASSEVVVNEKLFF
cdr3_nt: TGTGCCAGCAGTGAAGTAGTCGTTAATGAAAAACTGTTTTTT

j_call: TRBJ2-3
d_call: NA
clone_size: NA
v_call: TRBV19
cdr3_aa: CASSTRYNTGSDTDTQYF
cdr3_nt: TGTGCCAGTAGTACCCGATATAATACGGGGTCCGACACAGATACGCAGTATTTT

j_call: TRBJ1-5
d_call: NA
clone_size: NA
v_call: TRBV9
cdr3_aa: CASSPGSNQPQHF
cdr3_nt: TGTGCCAGCAGCCCAGGGAGCAATCAGCCCCAGCATTTT

j_call: TRBJ2-7
d_call: TRBD2
clone_size: few
v_call: TRBV9
cdr3_aa: CASSPGGAGDYEQYF
cdr3_nt: TGTGCCAGCAGCCCCGGGGGGGCGGGGGACTACGAGCAGTACTTC

j_call: TRBJ1-1
d_call: NA
clone_size: few
v_call: TRBV9
cdr3_aa: CASSLGPMNTEAFF
cdr3_nt: TGTGCCAGCAGCTTAGGACCGATGAACACTGAAGCTTTCTTT

j_call: TRBJ2-7
d_call: TRBD1
clone_size: NA
v_call: TRBV18
cdr3_aa: CASSPPVGTGGAYEQYF
cdr3_nt: TGTGCCAGCTCACCACCGGTGGGGACAGGGGGCGCCTACGAGCAGTACTTC

j_call: TRBJ1-3
d_call: NA
clone_size: NA
v_call: TRBV7-8
cdr3_aa: CASSSYYSSSGNTIYF
cdr3_nt: TGTGCCAGCAGCTCCTACTACTCAAGCTCTGGAAACACCATATATTTT

j_call: TRBJ2-5
d_call: TRBD2
clone_size: NA
v_call: TRBV4-1
cdr3_aa: CASSRTLGLAVQETQYF
cdr3_nt: TGCGCCAGCAGCCGCACCTTGGGACTAGCGGTCCAAGAGACCCAGTACTTC

j_call: TRBJ2-5
d_call: NA
clone_size: few
v_call: TRBV29-1
cdr3_aa: CSVMGRWAETQYF
cdr3_nt: TGCAGCGTGATGGGGCGTTGGGCAGAGACCCAGTACTTC

j_call: TRBJ2-2
d_call: NA
clone_size: NA
v_call: TRBV15
cdr3_aa: CATSRDGQNTGELFF
cdr3_nt: TGTGCCACCAGCAGAGATGGCCAGAACACCGGGGAGCTGTTTTTT

j_call: TRBJ1-3
d_call: NA
clone_size: NA
v_call: TRBV7-8
cdr3_aa: CASGLILYEGLSGNTIYF
cdr3_nt: TGTGCCAGCGGACTTATACTTTATGAGGGACTCTCTGGAAACACCATATATTTT

j_call: TRBJ2-1
d_call: TRBD2
clone_size: NA
v_call: TRBV9
cdr3_aa: CASSPWTSLANEQFF
cdr3_nt: TGTGCCAGCAGCCCCTGGACTAGCCTCGCCAATGAGCAGTTCTTC

j_call: TRBJ1-4
d_call: NA
clone_size: NA
v_call: TRBV7-6
cdr3_aa: CASSRGFVEKLFF
cdr3_nt: TGTGCCAGCAGCCGGGGGTTTGTGGAAAAACTGTTTTTT

j_call: TRBJ2-3
d_call: TRBD1
clone_size: NA
v_call: TRBV19
cdr3_aa: CASSSGTVTDTQYF
cdr3_nt: TGTGCCAGTAGTTCCGGGACAGTCACAGATACGCAGTATTTT

j_call: TRBJ2-5
d_call: TRBD2
clone_size: few
v_call: TRBV2
cdr3_aa: CASLSRGGQETQYF
cdr3_nt: TGTGCCAGCCTCTCTCGGGGGGGGCAAGAGACCCAGTACTTC

j_call: TRBJ1-1
d_call: NA
clone_size: NA
v_call: TRBV7-2
cdr3_aa: CASSFSTRGTEAFF
cdr3_nt: TGTGCCAGCAGCTTTTCAACAAGGGGCACTGAAGCTTTCTTT

j_call: TRBJ1-2
d_call: TRBD1
clone_size: NA
v_call: TRBV5-1
cdr3_aa: CASSLVRGQTEGYTF
cdr3_nt: TGCGCCAGCAGCTTGGTCAGGGGGCAGACCGAAGGCTACACCTTC

j_call: TRBJ2-5
d_call: NA
clone_size: few
v_call: TRBV10-1
cdr3_aa: CASSEQVQETQYF
cdr3_nt: TGCGCCAGCAGTGAACAGGTCCAAGAGACCCAGTACTTC

j_call: TRBJ2-4
d_call: NA
clone_size: NA
v_call: TRBV7-9
cdr3_aa: CARQEGNIQYF
cdr3_nt: TGTGCCAGGCAGGAGGGAAACATTCAGTACTTC

j_call: TRBJ2-3
d_call: NA
clone_size: NA
v_call: TRBV5-1
cdr3_aa: CASSFISVGLGTQYF
cdr3_nt: TGCGCCAGCAGCTTTATAAGTGTTGGTCTAGGTACGCAGTATTTT

j_call: TRBJ1-4
d_call: NA
clone_size: NA
v_call: TRBV27
cdr3_aa: CASSLGLRASTNEKLFF
cdr3_nt: TGTGCCAGCAGTTTAGGTCTCAGAGCCTCAACTAATGAAAAACTGTTTTTT

j_call: TRBJ2-7
d_call: TRBD1
clone_size: NA
v_call: TRBV6-1
cdr3_aa: CASSEGDSSYEQYF
cdr3_nt: TGTGCCAGCAGTGAAGGGGACAGCTCCTACGAGCAGTACTTC